These T cell receptor beta chains were read from a single sample in a study of OX40 agonist ivuxolimab in advanced cancers. Repertoires were generated with immunoSEQ multiplex PCR, while TCRdb's copy carries only in-frame clones and drops some. The sample has approximately 45,000 clones, 82% seen once; the top ten hold less than 2.5%. This sample comprised CD4+ or CD8+ T cells sorted from blood, obtained in a trial of the OX40 agonist ivuxolimab. These receptors were taken from an adult with an advanced solid tumor such as melanoma, head and neck, liver or kidney cancer. Both conserved end residues are part of each CDR3. Each record gives: V gene, clone size, J gene, D gene, CDR3 protein, CDR3 DNA. The D gene is left open where the match is weak. Not all rows give a size; the values are once, few, many and, for expanded clones, a class.

>TRBV6-5|-|TRBJ2-4|TRBD1
CASSQTDRPGIQYF
TGTGCCAGCAGCCAGACGGACAGGCCGGGCATTCAGTACTTC
>TRBV15|-|TRBJ1-5|-
CATSPEKAGYSNQPQHF
TGTGCCACCAGCCCAGAGAAAGCAGGATATAGCAATCAGCCCCAGCATTTT
>TRBV9|-|TRBJ2-7|TRBD2
CASTRSGTSGSGEQYF
TGTGCCAGCACCCGTAGTGGGACTAGCGGGAGTGGCGAGCAGTACTTC
>TRBV5-4|-|TRBJ1-4|-
CASSQYRTNEKLFF
TGTGCCAGCAGCCAATACCGGACCAATGAAAAACTGTTTTTT
>TRBV7-3|-|TRBJ2-6|-
CASSLQWGANVLTF
TGTGCCAGCAGCCTTCAATGGGGTGCCAACGTCCTGACTTTC
>TRBV2|-|TRBJ2-2|TRBD2
CASTKFSGRNTGELFF
TGTGCCAGCACAAAGTTTAGCGGGAGGAACACCGGGGAGCTGTTTTTT
>TRBV2|-|TRBJ2-1|TRBD2
CASSARGRAYNEQFF
TGTGCCAGCAGTGCGCGAGGGAGGGCCTACAATGAGCAGTTCTTC
>TRBV6-1|once|TRBJ1-1|-
CASSELPGLNTEAFF
TGTGCCAGCAGTGAACTCCCAGGCCTGAACACTGAAGCTTTCTTT
>TRBV11-2|-|TRBJ2-7|-
CASSLRHGSYEQYF
TGTGCCAGCAGCTTACGTCACGGATCCTACGAGCAGTACTTC
>TRBV7-8|-|TRBJ2-7|-
CASSLVQSYEQYF
TGTGCCAGCAGCTTAGTACAGTCCTACGAGCAGTACTTC
>TRBV7-9|-|TRBJ2-1|-
CASSLGTSHEQFF
TGTGCCAGCAGCCTGGGGACATCCCATGAGCAGTTCTTC
>TRBV19|few|TRBJ2-7|TRBD1
CASPGQRRDRGREQYF
TGTGCCAGTCCAGGTCAAAGACGGGACAGGGGGCGCGAGCAGTACTTC
>TRBV5-1|-|TRBJ1-6|-
CASSPKADSPLHF
TGCGCCAGCAGCCCGAAGGCAGATTCACCCCTCCACTTT
>TRBV5-1|-|TRBJ2-7|TRBD1
CASSLSSRGQGNYEQYF
TGCGCCAGCAGCTTGTCTTCCCGGGGACAGGGTAACTACGAGCAGTACTTC
>TRBV5-1|-|TRBJ2-1|TRBD2
CASRHTGPLRLAGGVDEQFF
TGCGCCAGCAGGCATACAGGTCCCCTCCGACTAGCGGGGGGTGTCGATGAGCAGTTCTTC
>TRBV11-2|-|TRBJ1-2|TRBD1
CASSSTGTGTYGYTF
TGTGCCAGCAGCTCAACCGGGACAGGGACCTATGGCTACACCTTC
>TRBV10-3|-|TRBJ2-5|-
CAISDRSQETQYF
TGTGCCATCAGTGACCGGTCACAAGAGACCCAGTACTTC
>TRBV5-4|-|TRBJ2-3|TRBD2
CASSFAGLASTDTQYF
TGTGCCAGCAGCTTCGCGGGACTAGCGTCAACAGATACGCAGTATTTT
>TRBV28|-|TRBJ2-7|TRBD2
CASSSGASGSYEQYF
TGTGCCAGCAGTTCTGGGGCTAGCGGGAGCTACGAGCAGTACTTC
>TRBV4-1|few|TRBJ2-1|-
CASSQVEGRYNEQFF
TGCGCCAGCAGCCAAGTAGAGGGAAGGTACAATGAGCAGTTCTTC
>TRBV19|few|TRBJ1-1|-
CASRLQGGTEAFF
TGTGCCAGTAGGTTACAGGGAGGCACTGAAGCTTTCTTT
>TRBV5-4|-|TRBJ1-4|-
CASGRDIATNEKLFF
TGTGCCAGCGGTCGGGACATTGCAACTAATGAAAAACTGTTTTTT
>TRBV19|-|TRBJ1-6|-
CASSIEGARNSPLHF
TGTGCCAGTAGTATAGAGGGCGCGAGAAATTCACCCCTCCACTTT
>TRBV7-8|-|TRBJ1-3|-
CASSLAGAGRLDSGNTIYF
TGTGCCAGCAGCTTAGCGGGCGCGGGACGCTTAGACTCTGGAAACACCATATATTTT
>TRBV6-6|-|TRBJ2-2|TRBD2
CASSQQSGGLTGELFF
TGTGCCAGCAGTCAACAAAGCGGGGGGCTGACCGGGGAGCTGTTTTTT
>TRBV7-3|-|TRBJ1-5|-
CASSLQPGGNQPQHF
TGTGCCAGCAGCCTCCAGCCAGGGGGCAATCAGCCCCAGCATTTT
>TRBV19|few|TRBJ1-2|TRBD1
CASSPGTGGAYAYGYTF
TGTGCCAGTAGTCCAGGGACAGGGGGCGCATACGCCTATGGCTACACCTTC
>TRBV6-1|-|TRBJ1-1|-
CASSVAGTLNTEAFF
TGTGCCAGCAGTGTGGCCGGGACGTTGAACACTGAAGCTTTCTTT
>TRBV28|once|TRBJ2-1|-
CASNGDAYNEQFF
TGTGCCAGCAACGGGGATGCTTACAATGAGCAGTTCTTC
>TRBV9|-|TRBJ2-5|-
CASSTGLQETQYF
TGTGCCAGCAGCACCGGGCTTCAAGAGACCCAGTACTTC
>TRBV5-6|-|TRBJ2-5|TRBD2
CASSFGLAGQETQYF
TGTGCCAGCAGCTTCGGACTAGCGGGTCAAGAGACCCAGTACTTC
>TRBV5-8|-|TRBJ1-5|TRBD1
CASSSGTGRNSNQPQHF
TGTGCCAGCAGCTCCGGGACAGGGAGAAATAGCAATCAGCCCCAGCATTTT
>TRBV11-2|-|TRBJ1-5|TRBD1
CASSPSRGGQGPQHF
TGTGCCAGCAGCCCCTCCAGGGGGGGCCAGGGGCCCCAGCATTTT
>TRBV28|-|TRBJ1-5|-
CASSPTVWPQHF
TGTGCCAGCAGTCCCACCGTATGGCCCCAGCATTTT
>TRBV28|-|TRBJ1-2|-
CASSSMVPYGYTF
TGTGCCAGCAGTTCAATGGTCCCCTATGGCTACACCTTC
>TRBV7-9|-|TRBJ2-6|TRBD1
CASSSEGDRTGANVLTF
TGTGCCAGCAGCTCCGAGGGGGACAGAACTGGGGCCAACGTCCTGACTTTC
>TRBV11-2|-|TRBJ2-3|-
CASRLNWGDTQYF
TGTGCCAGCAGACTAAACTGGGGGGATACGCAGTATTTT
>TRBV7-8|-|TRBJ2-7|TRBD2
CASSRATIGGGTYEQYF
TGTGCCAGCAGCAGAGCCACGATCGGGGGGGGAACCTACGAGCAGTACTTC
>TRBV5-1|-|TRBJ1-6|-
CASSLGSGISYNSPLHF
TGCGCCAGCAGCTTGGGTTCGGGAATCTCCTATAATTCACCCCTCCACTTT
>TRBV30|-|TRBJ1-5|-
CAWSKGSGNQPQHF
TGTGCCTGGAGTAAAGGTAGTGGCAATCAGCCCCAGCATTTT
>TRBV19|-|TRBJ2-1|TRBD1
CASSIGGQHPYNEQFF
TGTGCCAGTAGTATAGGGGGACAGCACCCTTACAATGAGCAGTTCTTC
>TRBV7-8|-|TRBJ1-5|-
CASSLGSAYSNQPQHF
TGTGCCAGCAGCTTAGGTTCAGCTTATAGCAATCAGCCCCAGCATTTT
>TRBV5-1|-|TRBJ1-1|-
CASSLQINTEAFF
TGCGCCAGCAGCTTACAGATTAACACTGAAGCTTTCTTT
>TRBV2|once|TRBJ2-4|-
CASSERNYQKNIQYF
TGTGCCAGCAGTGAGCGGAACTACCAGAAAAACATTCAGTACTTC